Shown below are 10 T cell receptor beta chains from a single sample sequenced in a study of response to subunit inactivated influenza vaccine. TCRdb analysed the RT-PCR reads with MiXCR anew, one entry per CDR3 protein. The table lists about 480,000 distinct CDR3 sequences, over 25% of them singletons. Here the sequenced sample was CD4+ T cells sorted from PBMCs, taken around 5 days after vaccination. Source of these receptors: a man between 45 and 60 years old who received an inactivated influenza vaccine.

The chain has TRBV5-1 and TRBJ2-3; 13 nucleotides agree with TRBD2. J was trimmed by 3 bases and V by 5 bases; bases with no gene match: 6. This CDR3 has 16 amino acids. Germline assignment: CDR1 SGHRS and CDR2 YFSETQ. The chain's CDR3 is CASSLTGLAGTDTQYF. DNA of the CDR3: TGCGCCAGCAGTTTAACGGGACTAGCGGGGACAGATACGCAGTATTTT.

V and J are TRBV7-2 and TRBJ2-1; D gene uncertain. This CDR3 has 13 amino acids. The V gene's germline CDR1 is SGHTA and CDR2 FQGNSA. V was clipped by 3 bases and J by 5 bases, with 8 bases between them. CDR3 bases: TGTGCCAGCAGCTTCCCCCCCCACAATGAGCAGTTCTTC. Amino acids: CASSFPPHNEQFF.

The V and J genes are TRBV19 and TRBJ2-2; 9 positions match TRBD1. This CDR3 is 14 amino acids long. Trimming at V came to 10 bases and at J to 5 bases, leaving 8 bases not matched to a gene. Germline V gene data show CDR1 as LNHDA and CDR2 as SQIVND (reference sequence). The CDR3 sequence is CAIKQGALTGELFF. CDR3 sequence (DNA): TGTGCCATAAAACAGGGGGCGCTTACCGGGGAGCTGTTTTTT.

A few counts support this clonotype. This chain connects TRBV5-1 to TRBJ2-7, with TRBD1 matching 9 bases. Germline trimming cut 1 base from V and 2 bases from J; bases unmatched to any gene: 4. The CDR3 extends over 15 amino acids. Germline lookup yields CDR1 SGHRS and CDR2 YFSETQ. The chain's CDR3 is CASSLNWDRAYEQYF. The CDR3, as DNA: TGCGCCAGCAGCTTGAACTGGGACAGGGCCTACGAGCAGTACTTC.

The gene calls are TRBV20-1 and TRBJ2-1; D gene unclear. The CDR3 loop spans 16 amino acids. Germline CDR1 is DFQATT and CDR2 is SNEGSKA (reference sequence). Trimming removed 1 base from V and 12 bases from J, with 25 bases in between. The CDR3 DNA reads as TGCAGTGCTAGAGTGGGTCGCGGAGTGGGGATGAGTACGCAGTTCTTC. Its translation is CSARVGRGVGMSTQFF.

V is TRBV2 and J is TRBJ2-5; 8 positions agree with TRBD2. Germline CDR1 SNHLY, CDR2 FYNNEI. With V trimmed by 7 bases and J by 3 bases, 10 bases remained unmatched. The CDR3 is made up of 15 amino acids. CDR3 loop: CASIRREGPEETQYF. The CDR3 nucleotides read TGTGCCAGCATAAGACGGGAGGGCCCTGAAGAGACCCAGTACTTC.

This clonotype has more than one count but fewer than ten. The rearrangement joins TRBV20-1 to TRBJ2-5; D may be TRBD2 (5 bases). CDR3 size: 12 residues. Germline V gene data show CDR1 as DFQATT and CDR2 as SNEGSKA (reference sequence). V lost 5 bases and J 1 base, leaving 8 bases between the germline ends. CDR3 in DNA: TGCAGTGCTCAGCGGAGCCAAGAGACCCAGTACTTC. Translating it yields CSAQRSQETQYF.

In DNA, the CDR3 is TGTGCCAGCAGTCAAGGGCTACGCTCCTACGAGCAGTACTTC. Translation gives CASSQGLRSYEQYF. V is TRBV28 and J is TRBJ2-7; the D is unclear. Germline V gene data show CDR1 as MDHEN and CDR2 as SYDVKM. With 5 bases removed from V and 0 bases from J, the gap between germline ends came to 11 bases. The CDR3 runs 14 residues.

In DNA, the CDR3 is TGTGCCACCAGTGATTTAAACAGGCAAGAGACCCAGTACTTC. It is translated as CATSDLNRQETQYF. The chain is built from TRBV24-1 and TRBJ2-5; D may be TRBD1 (5 bases). V was pared by 1 base and J by 2 bases, with 7 bases between. CDR3 length: 14 amino acids. The V gene's germline CDR1 is KGHDR and CDR2 SFDVKD.

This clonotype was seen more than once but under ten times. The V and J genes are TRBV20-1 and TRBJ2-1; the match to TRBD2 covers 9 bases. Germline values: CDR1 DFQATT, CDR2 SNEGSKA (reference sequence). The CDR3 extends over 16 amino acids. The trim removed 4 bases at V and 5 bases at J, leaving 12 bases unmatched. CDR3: CSATTGLANNHNEQFF. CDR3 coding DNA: TGCAGTGCTACTACCGGACTAGCGAATAACCACAATGAGCAGTTCTTC.